This is a list of T cell receptor beta chains from one sample in a study of T cell clones after liver transplantation. Assay: immunoSEQ multiplex PCR; the TCRdb copy retains only in-frame clones and omits some. This sample carries 7,000 to 9,500 clones, around four fifths of them seen once, and the ten largest clones take about three fifths. The source was CD8+ T cells from blood, collected at the 22-month timepoint. The receptors come from a human patient who received a liver transplant. T cells may partly derive from the graft donor. Both conserved end residues are part of each CDR3. Fields, in order: CDR3 protein, CDR3 DNA, D gene, J gene, V gene, clone size. D genes are given only for firm matches. Not all rows give a size; the values are once, few, many and, for expanded clones, a class.

CDR3aa: CASRGTGEGQPQHF
CDR3nt: TGCGCCAGCAGGGGGACAGGCGAGGGTCAGCCCCAGCATTTT
d_gene: TRBD1
j_gene: TRBJ1-5
v_gene: TRBV10-2
abundance: few

CDR3aa: CASSQNTGELFF
CDR3nt: TGTGCCAGCAGTCAGAACACCGGGGAGCTGTTTTTT
d_gene: .
j_gene: TRBJ2-2
v_gene: TRBV27
abundance: large

CDR3aa: CASSSGVVGSSYNEQFF
CDR3nt: TGTGCCAGCAGCTCTGGCGTGGTGGGGAGCTCCTACAATGAGCAGTTCTTC
d_gene: .
j_gene: TRBJ2-1
v_gene: TRBV5-8
abundance: .

CDR3aa: CASSFDRVISEQYF
CDR3nt: TGTGCCAGCAGCTTCGACAGGGTCATCAGCGAGCAGTACTTC
d_gene: TRBD1
j_gene: TRBJ2-7
v_gene: TRBV5-4
abundance: once

CDR3aa: CASSLNRDRGDGGYTF
CDR3nt: TGTGCCAGCAGCTTAAATCGGGACAGGGGGGACGGAGGCTACACCTTC
d_gene: TRBD1
j_gene: TRBJ1-2
v_gene: TRBV7-9
abundance: once

CDR3aa: CASSVSGTGGYDEQFF
CDR3nt: TGTGCCAGCAGCGTCTCCGGGACAGGGGGCTACGATGAGCAGTTCTTC
d_gene: TRBD1
j_gene: TRBJ2-1
v_gene: TRBV14
abundance: .

CDR3aa: CASSFRPGEAPEAFF
CDR3nt: TGCGCCAGCAGCTTTCGGCCTGGGGAAGCCCCTGAAGCTTTCTTT
d_gene: .
j_gene: TRBJ1-1
v_gene: TRBV5-1
abundance: .

CDR3aa: CASRGGRYEQYF
CDR3nt: TGTGCCAGCAGAGGGGGCAGGTACGAGCAGTACTTC
d_gene: TRBD1
j_gene: TRBJ2-7
v_gene: TRBV2
abundance: .

CDR3aa: CASPGTGVYGYTF
CDR3nt: TGTGCCAGCCCCGGGACAGGGGTCTATGGCTACACCTTC
d_gene: TRBD1
j_gene: TRBJ1-2
v_gene: TRBV18
abundance: .

CDR3aa: CASSLTLGTGGIEQYF
CDR3nt: TGTGCCAGCAGTCTGACCCTCGGGACAGGGGGGATCGAGCAGTACTTC
d_gene: TRBD1
j_gene: TRBJ2-7
v_gene: TRBV9
abundance: .

CDR3aa: CASSFSLGQGSYEQYF
CDR3nt: TGTGCCAGCAGCTTCTCGTTGGGACAGGGCTCCTACGAGCAGTACTTC
d_gene: TRBD1
j_gene: TRBJ2-7
v_gene: TRBV7-9
abundance: .

CDR3aa: CASGRASGNTIYF
CDR3nt: TGTGCCAGCGGCAGGGCCTCTGGAAACACCATATATTTT
d_gene: .
j_gene: TRBJ1-3
v_gene: TRBV2
abundance: .

CDR3aa: CASSLGGGYGYTF
CDR3nt: TGTGCCAGCAGTCTCGGGGGAGGGTATGGCTACACCTTC
d_gene: .
j_gene: TRBJ1-2
v_gene: TRBV27
abundance: .

CDR3aa: CASSVGLSSYNEQFF
CDR3nt: TGTGCCAGCAGTGTGGGTTTGAGCTCCTACAATGAGCAGTTCTTC
d_gene: .
j_gene: TRBJ2-1
v_gene: TRBV13
abundance: .

CDR3aa: CAITRTSGGNYEQYF
CDR3nt: TGTGCCATCACCAGGACTAGCGGGGGAAACTACGAGCAGTACTTC
d_gene: TRBD2
j_gene: TRBJ2-7
v_gene: TRBV10-3
abundance: .

CDR3aa: CATEGTPTDTQYF
CDR3nt: TGTGCCACCGAAGGGACTCCCACAGATACGCAGTATTTT
d_gene: .
j_gene: TRBJ2-3
v_gene: TRBV19
abundance: .

CDR3aa: CASSPDGHEAFF
CDR3nt: TGTGCCAGCAGCCCGGACGGTCATGAAGCTTTCTTT
d_gene: .
j_gene: TRBJ1-1
v_gene: TRBV7-6
abundance: once

CDR3aa: CASRFPGENTEAFF
CDR3nt: TGTGCCAGCAGGTTCCCGGGGGAGAACACTGAAGCTTTCTTT
d_gene: .
j_gene: TRBJ1-1
v_gene: TRBV2
abundance: .

CDR3aa: CASSRRDGPWGEQFF
CDR3nt: TGTGCCAGCAGCCGGAGGGATGGCCCCTGGGGTGAGCAGTTCTTC
d_gene: .
j_gene: TRBJ2-1
v_gene: TRBV7-9
abundance: .

CDR3aa: CASSHPGLAGGSDTQYF
CDR3nt: TGCGCCAGCAGCCATCCGGGACTAGCGGGGGGATCAGATACGCAGTATTTT
d_gene: TRBD2
j_gene: TRBJ2-3
v_gene: TRBV4-1
abundance: .

CDR3aa: CASSLSFASGGDTQYF
CDR3nt: TGTGCCAGCAGTTTATCGTTCGCTAGCGGGGGAGATACGCAGTATTTT
d_gene: TRBD2
j_gene: TRBJ2-3
v_gene: TRBV27
abundance: .

CDR3aa: CASTPTGGSGNTIYF
CDR3nt: TGTGCCAGCACGCCGACAGGGGGCTCTGGAAACACCATATATTTT
d_gene: TRBD1
j_gene: TRBJ1-3
v_gene: TRBV9
abundance: .

CDR3aa: CASSLTLGTGGIEQYF
CDR3nt: TGTGCCAGCAGTCTGACCCTCGGGACAGGGGGGATCGAGCAGTACTTC
d_gene: TRBD1
j_gene: TRBJ2-7
v_gene: TRBV5-4
abundance: .

CDR3aa: CASSYPAGTEAFF
CDR3nt: TGTGCCAGCAGTTACCCCGCCGGGACTGAAGCTTTCTTT
d_gene: .
j_gene: TRBJ1-1
v_gene: TRBV6-5
abundance: .

CDR3aa: CASSESPGTRQPQHF
CDR3nt: TGTGCCAGCAGTGAAAGTCCAGGGACTCGTCAGCCCCAGCATTTT
d_gene: .
j_gene: TRBJ1-5
v_gene: TRBV6-1
abundance: few

CDR3aa: CASRQSNSHKSRANVF
CDR3nt: TGTGCCAGCAGGCAGTCCAATAGTCACAAAAGTCGGGCCAACGTCTTC
d_gene: .
j_gene: TRBJ2-6
v_gene: TRBV5-6
abundance: .

CDR3aa: CASSPPGEGIETQYF
CDR3nt: TGCGCCAGCAGCCCTCCGGGTGAGGGGATCGAGACCCAGTACTTC
d_gene: .
j_gene: TRBJ2-5
v_gene: TRBV4-1
abundance: .

CDR3aa: CASSLMGGPPEAFF
CDR3nt: TGTGCCAGCAGCTTAATGGGAGGGCCACCTGAAGCTTTCTTT
d_gene: .
j_gene: TRBJ1-1
v_gene: TRBV7-8
abundance: .

CDR3aa: CASSLRVAGIANTEAFF
CDR3nt: TGTGCCAGCAGCCTCAGGGTCGCGGGGATTGCGAACACTGAAGCTTTCTTT
d_gene: .
j_gene: TRBJ1-1
v_gene: TRBV5-6
abundance: .

CDR3aa: CASSPHMGNYGYTF
CDR3nt: TGTGCCAGCAGTCCGCACATGGGGAACTATGGCTACACCTTC
d_gene: .
j_gene: TRBJ1-2
v_gene: TRBV27
abundance: .

CDR3aa: CASSYVQGPRAGSQHF
CDR3nt: TGTGCCAGCAGTTATGTACAGGGACCGCGGGCGGGGTCCCAGCATTTT
d_gene: .
j_gene: TRBJ1-5
v_gene: TRBV27
abundance: .

CDR3aa: CASSLEGQGYEQYF
CDR3nt: TGCGCCAGCAGCCTTGAGGGACAGGGCTACGAGCAGTACTTC
d_gene: TRBD1
j_gene: TRBJ2-7
v_gene: TRBV4-1
abundance: .

CDR3aa: CASSSAGTHYNSPLHF
CDR3nt: TGTGCCAGCAGTTCCGCCGGGACACACTATAATTCACCCCTCCACTTT
d_gene: .
j_gene: TRBJ1-6
v_gene: TRBV6-5
abundance: .

CDR3aa: CASSLLVLAGGKDTQYF
CDR3nt: TGTGCCAGCAGTTTATTAGTACTAGCGGGGGGCAAAGATACGCAGTATTTT
d_gene: TRBD2
j_gene: TRBJ2-3
v_gene: TRBV28
abundance: .

CDR3aa: CASSLAQQSLYGYTF
CDR3nt: TGTGCCAGCAGCTTAGCGCAACAGTCGCTCTATGGCTACACCTTC
d_gene: .
j_gene: TRBJ1-2
v_gene: TRBV7-9
abundance: few

CDR3aa: CASSPSIGYDEQYF
CDR3nt: TGTGCCAGCAGCCCCTCGATAGGTTATGACGAGCAGTACTTC
d_gene: .
j_gene: TRBJ2-7
v_gene: TRBV7-9
abundance: .

CDR3aa: CASTPGGVDGYEQYF
CDR3nt: TGTGCCAGCACCCCAGGTGGGGTAGATGGCTACGAGCAGTACTTC
d_gene: .
j_gene: TRBJ2-7
v_gene: TRBV27
abundance: .

CDR3aa: CASSSSRKEDYGYTF
CDR3nt: TGTGCCAGCAGTTCCTCCAGGAAGGAAGACTATGGCTACACCTTC
d_gene: .
j_gene: TRBJ1-2
v_gene: TRBV27
abundance: .

CDR3aa: CASSARRSGGTEAFF
CDR3nt: TGTGCCAGCAGTGCCCGACGGAGTGGTGGCACTGAAGCTTTCTTT
d_gene: .
j_gene: TRBJ1-1
v_gene: TRBV28
abundance: .

CDR3aa: CASSEWFGTRWYEQYF
CDR3nt: TGTGCCAGCAGTGAATGGTTCGGGACTAGATGGTACGAGCAGTACTTC
d_gene: TRBD2
j_gene: TRBJ2-7
v_gene: TRBV6-1
abundance: medium-sized

CDR3aa: CATSSDDGGLNEKLFF
CDR3nt: TGTGCCACCAGCAGCGACGACGGGGGGCTTAATGAAAAACTGTTTTTT
d_gene: .
j_gene: TRBJ1-4
v_gene: TRBV15
abundance: few

CDR3aa: CASSLTVYTEAFF
CDR3nt: TGTGCCAGCAGCCTGACAGTTTACACTGAAGCTTTCTTT
d_gene: .
j_gene: TRBJ1-1
v_gene: TRBV27
abundance: .

CDR3aa: CASSLVDRVGETQYF
CDR3nt: TGTGCCAGCAGTTTAGTCGACAGGGTGGGAGAGACCCAGTACTTC
d_gene: TRBD1
j_gene: TRBJ2-5
v_gene: TRBV28
abundance: .

CDR3aa: CASSQDGGSREQYF
CDR3nt: TGTGCCAGCAGCCAAGATGGAGGAAGTCGCGAGCAGTACTTC
d_gene: .
j_gene: TRBJ2-7
v_gene: TRBV14
abundance: .

CDR3aa: CASSLDHGTLQEQYF
CDR3nt: TGTGCCAGCAGCTTAGACCACGGGACCCTCCAGGAGCAGTACTTC
d_gene: .
j_gene: TRBJ2-7
v_gene: TRBV7-8
abundance: few

CDR3aa: CASNPGTGGETQYF
CDR3nt: TGCGCCAGCAATCCCGGGACTGGTGGGGAGACCCAGTACTTC
d_gene: .
j_gene: TRBJ2-5
v_gene: TRBV4-1
abundance: .

CDR3aa: CASSSGQGNTEAFF
CDR3nt: TGTGCCAGCAGCTCAGGACAGGGCAACACTGAAGCTTTCTTT
d_gene: TRBD1
j_gene: TRBJ1-1
v_gene: TRBV7-9
abundance: .

CDR3aa: CASRGAGGYNEQFF
CDR3nt: TGTGCCAGCAGAGGGGCCGGGGGCTACAATGAGCAGTTCTTC
d_gene: .
j_gene: TRBJ2-1
v_gene: TRBV27
abundance: .

CDR3aa: CAISESSNEQFF
CDR3nt: TGTGCCATCAGTGAAAGTAGCAATGAGCAGTTCTTC
d_gene: .
j_gene: TRBJ2-1
v_gene: TRBV10-3
abundance: .

CDR3aa: CASSLGSNYEQYF
CDR3nt: TGTGCCAGCAGCTTAGGGTCCAACTACGAGCAGTACTTC
d_gene: .
j_gene: TRBJ2-7
v_gene: TRBV11-2
abundance: medium-sized

CDR3aa: CASSPGLAGGHSIENEQFF
CDR3nt: TGTGCCAGCAGCCCGGGGCTGGCGGGGGGGCATTCCATTGAGAATGAGCAGTTCTTC
d_gene: TRBD2
j_gene: TRBJ2-1
v_gene: TRBV11-2
abundance: .

CDR3aa: CASSEARPHEQYF
CDR3nt: TGTGCCAGCAGTGAAGCGCGGCCCCACGAGCAGTACTTC
d_gene: .
j_gene: TRBJ2-7
v_gene: TRBV6-1
abundance: .

CDR3aa: CASRDGQGSYEQYF
CDR3nt: TGCGCCAGCAGAGACGGACAGGGCTCATACGAGCAGTACTTC
d_gene: TRBD1
j_gene: TRBJ2-7
v_gene: TRBV10-2
abundance: .

CDR3aa: CASSDLGNQPQHF
CDR3nt: TGTGCCAGCAGTGATTTGGGCAATCAGCCCCAGCATTTT
d_gene: .
j_gene: TRBJ1-5
v_gene: TRBV2
abundance: .

CDR3aa: CASRGGQGWYNEQFF
CDR3nt: TGTGCCAGCAGGGGGGGACAGGGTTGGTACAATGAGCAGTTCTTC
d_gene: TRBD1
j_gene: TRBJ2-1
v_gene: TRBV27
abundance: few